These 13 T cell receptor beta chains were sequenced from one sample in a study of human T cells and chemical hapten exposure listed by TCRdb under 2021. This specimen's time point label, per the study, means: pre-sensitization, week 0. In the paper's terms, the treatment or condition label means: therapeutic diphenylcyclopropenone sensitization with weekly scalp DPC. The library came from RACE. TCRdb lists the instrument as NextSeq 500. TCRdb ran its own pipeline on the public reads, namely fastp trimming at Q25 and MiXCR clone calling, and kept in-frame beta chains. Rows are combined by CDR3 protein, so each entry shows the most common genes and DNA. In this sample the table shows 280,000 or so distinct CDR3 sequences, 7.5% to 8% of which occur a single time. Together, the top ten hold approximately 1.2% of the sample. Source: whole blood, taken in connection with sensitization to the hapten diphenylcyclopropenone (DPC). These receptors were taken from a man aged 18 to 30 with alopecia areata. Some clones in this sample may be carry-over from other donors' samples.

This clonotype occurred many times. The rearrangement uses TRBV10-3 and TRBJ1-1; D is unclear. Trimming stripped 3 bases from V and 4 bases from J, with 12 bases between. The CDR3 spans 14 residues. Germline V gene sequence: CDR1 ENHRY, CDR2 SYGVKD. Here the CDR3 DNA reads TGTGCCATCAGTGAAGGAGCCCCGCGCACTGAAGCTTTCTTT. Its protein product is CAISEGAPRTEAFF.

A few counts support this clonotype. V is TRBV27 and J is TRBJ2-7; D perhaps matches TRBD1 (6 bases). With 1 base removed from V and 5 bases from J, the gap between germline ends came to 12 bases. The CDR3 has 14 amino acids. In germline, CDR1 is MNHEY, CDR2 SMNVEV (reference sequence). The CDR3 is CASSLLYRAHEQYF. In DNA form, the CDR3 reads TGTGCCAGCAGTTTATTATACAGGGCACACGAGCAGTACTTC.

In this sample, this clonotype turned up many times. The gene calls are TRBV7-9 and TRBJ2-1, with a tentative D call TRBD2 (5 bases). Trimming pared 1 base from V and 5 bases from J, leaving 12 bases between. This CDR3 spans 15 amino acids. Germline CDR1 is SEHNR and CDR2 is FQNEAQ (reference sequence). CDR3 coding DNA: TGTGCCAGCAGCTTAGTTCCTAGCTATGACAATGAGCAGTTCTTC. It encodes CASSLVPSYDNEQFF.

The chain is built from TRBV6-6 and TRBJ1-3; a possible D gene is TRBD1 (5 bases). Germline loops: CDR1 MNHNY, CDR2 SVGAGI (reference sequence). This CDR3 contains 13 residues. Trimming removed 6 bases at V and 3 bases at J, with 9 bases between. In DNA, the CDR3 is TGTGCCAGCAGGAAAGACAGTGGAAACACCATATATTTT. It translates to CASRKDSGNTIYF.

The chain links TRBV4-2 to TRBJ1-1, with D uncertain. Trimming removed 2 bases from V and 1 base from J, with 11 bases in between. CDR3 length: 15 amino acids. CDR1 LGHNA and CDR2 YNFKEQ come from the germline V gene. The CDR3 loop is CASSQPELPNTEAFF. In nucleotides, the CDR3 is TGTGCCAGCAGCCAACCTGAGCTCCCGAACACTGAAGCTTTCTTT.

This clonotype came up many times. The chain is built from TRBV7-3 and TRBJ1-2; TRBD1 might be the D (6 bases). V gave up 2 bases and J gave up 4 bases, with 11 bases separating them. Germline values: CDR1 SGHTA, CDR2 FQGTGA. The CDR3 extends over 14 amino acids. This chain's CDR3 is CASSLGQNIYGYTF. CDR3 coding DNA: TGTGCCAGCAGCTTAGGACAGAACATCTATGGCTACACCTTC. Looking up the rest from reference TRBV7-3 and TRBJ1-2 gives the full variable domain: GAGVSQTPSNKVTEKGKYVELRCDPISGHTALYWYRQSLGQGPEFLIYFQGTGAADDSGLPNDRFFAVRPEGSVSTLKIQRTERGDSAVYLCASSLGQNIYGYTFGSGTRLTVV.

The V call is TRBV6-1, the J call TRBJ1-5, with a tentative D call TRBD1 (6 bases). The CDR3 loop spans 19 amino acids. Germline values: CDR1 MNHNS, CDR2 SASEGT. The ends were cut back, 10 bases at V and 0 bases at J, with 28 bases in the middle. CDR3 protein: CATLSWGGSTSYSNQPQHF. As DNA, the CDR3 is TGTGCCACCCTATCCTGGGGGGGCTCGACATCTTATAGCAATCAGCCCCAGCATTTT.

There are many counts of this clonotype. This chain uses TRBV15 with TRBJ1-1; no clear D. CDR1 is LNHNV and CDR2 is YYDKDF in the germline V gene (reference sequence). V was cut by 1 base and J by 1 base, with 7 bases left in between. This CDR3 is 14 amino acids long. CDR3 nucleotides: TGTGCCACCAGCAGAGGAACCGAGAACACTGAAGCTTTCTTT. Its translation is CATSRGTENTEAFF.

Only a few counts were recorded for this clonotype. This rearrangement joins TRBV28 to TRBJ1-1; tentatively, D is TRBD1 (5 bases). Trimming cost V 4 bases and J 3 bases, with 15 bases left between them. From germline, CDR1 is MDHEN and CDR2 SYDVKM. The CDR3 length is 15 residues. The CDR3 DNA reads TGTGCCAGCAGTTCCCGCAGGGTGTTCGACACTGAAGCTTTCTTT. As protein: CASSSRRVFDTEAFF.

This clonotype came up many times. The CDR3 reads CASSLGGDNSPLHF. DNA for the CDR3: TGTGCCAGCAGCTTGGGCGGGGACAATTCACCCCTCCACTTT. V usage is TRBV7-9 and J usage is TRBJ1-6, with D perhaps TRBD1 (5 bases). Germline lookup yields CDR1 SEHNR and CDR2 FQNEAQ (reference sequence). The CDR3 extends over 14 amino acids. The V and J ends lost 3 bases and 7 bases respectively, with 10 bases between them. Full variable domain (remainder filled in from reference TRBV7-9 and TRBJ1-6): DTGVSQNPRHKITKRGQNVTFRCDPISEHNRLYWYRQTLGQGPEFLTYFQNEAQLEKSRLLSDRFSAERPKGSFSTLEIQRTEQGDSAMYLCASSLGGDNSPLHFGNGTRLTVT.

The chain has TRBV7-9 and TRBJ2-3, with 13 positions matching TRBD2. Germline-derived CDR1 and CDR2 are SEHNR and FQNEAQ (reference sequence). The V segment lost 5 bases and the J segment 2 bases; nucleotides outside the gene matches: 7. The length of the CDR3 is 17 residues. The CDR3 region is CASSPPGLAGDTDTQYF. The DNA of the CDR3 is TGTGCCAGCAGCCCCCCCGGACTAGCGGGGGACACAGATACGCAGTATTTT.

This clonotype was seen a handful of times. V gene TRBV28 combines with J gene TRBJ1-5, with D hard to call. This CDR3 contains 11 residues. The germline V gene has CDR1 MDHEN and CDR2 SYDVKM. The V and J ends lost 5 bases and 3 bases respectively, with 2 bases between them. In DNA, the CDR3 is TGTGCCAGCAGTATCAATCAGCCCCAGCATTTT. Protein: CASSINQPQHF.

This clonotype was observed a few times. The chain's CDR3 is CASSRDYSYEQYF. Here the CDR3 DNA reads TGTGCCAGCAGCCGGGACTACTCCTACGAGCAGTACTTC. This chain links TRBV11-3 with TRBJ2-7; 7 bases are shared with TRBD2. V lost 5 bases and J lost 0; bases outside the gene matches: 1. Germline CDR1 reads SGHNT; CDR2 reads YENEEA. The CDR3 length is 13 residues. Based on the CDR3 plus reference TRBV11-3 and TRBJ2-7, the full variable domain is EAGVVQSPRYKIIEKKQPVAFWCNPISGHNTLYWYLQNLGQGPELLIRYENEEAVDDSQLPKDRFSAERLKGVDSTLKIQPAELGDSAVYLCASSRDYSYEQYFGPGTRLTVT.